The clone carrying this T cell receptor (beta chain) was seen a handful of times. This specimen comes from a study of blood T cell repertoires in COVID-19. Germline CDR1 SNHLY, CDR2 FYNNEI. The CDR3 spans 16 residues. J was trimmed by 0 bases and V by 6 bases; bases with no gene match: 10. TCRdb keeps only in-frame clones here, not all; method: immunoSEQ multiplex PCR. The data contain about 220,000 clones, about 83% of them singletons. The material sequenced was PBMCs or T cells enriched from blood (not recorded which). The genes are TRBV2 and TRBJ1-1; 7 bases are shared with TRBD1. The receptor was isolated from a woman between 45 and 65 years old who had been exposed to COVID-19. The CDR3 spells CASRENWDSLNTEAFF. The CDR3 DNA reads as TGTGCCAGCAGGGAAAACTGGGACAGCTTGAACACTGAAGCTTTCTTT.